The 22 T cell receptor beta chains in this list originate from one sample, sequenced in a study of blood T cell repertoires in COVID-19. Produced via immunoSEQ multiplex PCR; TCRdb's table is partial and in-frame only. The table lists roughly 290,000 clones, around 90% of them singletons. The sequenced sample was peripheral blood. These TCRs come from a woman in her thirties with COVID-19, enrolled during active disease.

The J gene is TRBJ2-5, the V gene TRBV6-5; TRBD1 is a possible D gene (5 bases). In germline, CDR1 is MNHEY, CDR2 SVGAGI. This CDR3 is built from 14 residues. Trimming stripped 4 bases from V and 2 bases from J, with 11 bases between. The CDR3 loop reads CASSWDQGQETQYF. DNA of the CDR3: TGTGCCAGCAGTTGGGATCAGGGACAAGAGACCCAGTACTTC.

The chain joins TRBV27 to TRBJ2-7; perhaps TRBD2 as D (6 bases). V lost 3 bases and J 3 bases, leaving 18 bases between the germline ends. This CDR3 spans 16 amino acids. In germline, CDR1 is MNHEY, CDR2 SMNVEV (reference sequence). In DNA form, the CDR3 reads TGTGCCAGCAGTTTGGCGAGGGGACTCGAAGTCTACGAGCAGTACTTC. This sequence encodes CASSLARGLEVYEQYF.

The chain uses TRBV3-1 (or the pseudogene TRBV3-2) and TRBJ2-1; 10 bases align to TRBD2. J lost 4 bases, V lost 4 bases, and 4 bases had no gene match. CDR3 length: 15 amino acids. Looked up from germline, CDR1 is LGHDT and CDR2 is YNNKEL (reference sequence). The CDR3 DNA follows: TGTGCCAGCAGCCCCTCTAGCGGGGGATACAATGAGCAGTTCTTC. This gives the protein CASSPSSGGYNEQFF.

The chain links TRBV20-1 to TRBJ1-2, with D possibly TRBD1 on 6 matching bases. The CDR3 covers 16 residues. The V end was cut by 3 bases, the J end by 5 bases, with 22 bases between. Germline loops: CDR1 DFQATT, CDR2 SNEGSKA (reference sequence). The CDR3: CSASTPGGALRYGYTF. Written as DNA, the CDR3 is TGCAGTGCTAGTACTCCTGGGGGGGCGCTTCGGTATGGCTACACCTTC.

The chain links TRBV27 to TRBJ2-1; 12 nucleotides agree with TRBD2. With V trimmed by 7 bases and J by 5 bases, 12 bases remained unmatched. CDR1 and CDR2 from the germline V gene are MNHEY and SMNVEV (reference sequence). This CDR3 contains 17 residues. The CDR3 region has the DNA TGTGCCAGCACAGGCACTAGCGGGAGGACCTCGGACAATGAGCAGTTCTTC. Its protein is CASTGTSGRTSDNEQFF.

The CDR3 sequence: CASSSARGRNTGELFF. The CDR3 region has the DNA TGTGCCAGCAGCTCCGCTAGAGGGAGGAACACCGGGGAGCTGTTTTTT. The chain recombines TRBV7-9 with TRBJ2-2; possible D gene TRBD2, 5 bases. Germline V CDR1 and CDR2: SEHNR, FQNEAQ (reference sequence). Trimming left V 4 bases short and J 1 base short, with 13 bases between. The CDR3 contains 16 residues.

The CDR3 reads CASATGTANTGELFF. CDR3 DNA sequence: TGTGCCAGTGCGACCGGGACAGCCAACACCGGGGAGCTGTTTTTT. V and J are TRBV19 and TRBJ2-2, with 7 positions matching TRBD1. Trimming cost V 8 bases and J 2 bases; bases outside gene matches: 8. Germline-derived CDR1 and CDR2 are LNHDA and SQIVND (reference sequence). The CDR3 extends over 15 amino acids. Together with reference TRBV19 and TRBJ2-2, the CDR3 gives the full variable domain: DGGITQSPKYLFRKEGQNVTLSCEQNLNHDAMYWYRQDPGQGLRLIYYSQIVNDFQKGDIAEGYSVSREKKESFPLTVTSAQKNPTAFYLCASATGTANTGELFFGEGSRLTVL.

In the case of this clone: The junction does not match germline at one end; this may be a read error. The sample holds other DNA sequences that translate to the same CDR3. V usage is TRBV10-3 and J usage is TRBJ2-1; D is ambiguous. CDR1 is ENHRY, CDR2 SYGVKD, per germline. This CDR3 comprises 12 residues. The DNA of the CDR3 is TGTGCCCTCTCATCGGGTATCGATGAGCAATTCTTC. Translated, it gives CALSSGIDEQFF.

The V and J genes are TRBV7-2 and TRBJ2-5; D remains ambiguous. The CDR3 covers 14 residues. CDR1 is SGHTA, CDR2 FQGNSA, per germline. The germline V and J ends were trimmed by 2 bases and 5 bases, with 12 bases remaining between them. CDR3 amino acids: CASSLFTRLETQYF. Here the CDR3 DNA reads TGTGCCAGCAGCTTATTTACGAGATTGGAGACCCAGTACTTC.

As DNA, the CDR3 is TGTGCCACCAATTTAGCGGGAGGGTTCTACGAGCAGTACTTC. This translates into CATNLAGGFYEQYF. This chain uses TRBV10-3 with TRBJ2-7; 11 bases are shared with TRBD2. V lost 10 bases and J lost 3; bases outside the gene matches: 8. The CDR3 has 14 residues. Per the germline V gene, CDR1 is ENHRY and CDR2 is SYGVKD.

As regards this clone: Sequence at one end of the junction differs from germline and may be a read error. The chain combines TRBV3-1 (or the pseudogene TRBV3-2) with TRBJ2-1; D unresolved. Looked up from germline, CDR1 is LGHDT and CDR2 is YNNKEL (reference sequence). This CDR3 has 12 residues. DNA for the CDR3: TGTGCCAGCCCGGTACGGTACAGTGAGCAGTTCTTC. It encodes CASPVRYSEQFF.

The CDR3 bases are TGTGCCACCAGTGATTTTGGGGCAGGGGACAGGGCGTCAGATACGCAGTATTTT. It yields the protein CATSDFGAGDRASDTQYF. The chain is built from TRBV24-1 and TRBJ2-3; 9 nucleotides line up with TRBD1. This CDR3 is 18 amino acids long. V trimming: 1 base; J trimming: 4 bases; junction bases outside the gene matches: 11. The V gene's germline CDR1 is KGHDR and CDR2 SFDVKD.

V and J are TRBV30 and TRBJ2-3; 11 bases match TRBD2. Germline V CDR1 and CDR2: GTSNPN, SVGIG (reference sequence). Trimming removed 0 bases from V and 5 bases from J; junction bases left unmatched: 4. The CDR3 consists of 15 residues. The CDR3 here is CAWSVSGRAGDTQYF. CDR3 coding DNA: TGTGCCTGGAGTGTTAGCGGGAGGGCCGGAGATACGCAGTATTTT.

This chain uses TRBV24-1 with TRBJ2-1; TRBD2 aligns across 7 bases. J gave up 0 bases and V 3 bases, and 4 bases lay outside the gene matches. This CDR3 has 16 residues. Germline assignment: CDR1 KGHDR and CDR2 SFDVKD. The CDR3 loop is CATSDALAASYNEQFF. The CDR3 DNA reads TGTGCCACCAGTGATGCCCTAGCGGCCTCCTACAATGAGCAGTTCTTC.

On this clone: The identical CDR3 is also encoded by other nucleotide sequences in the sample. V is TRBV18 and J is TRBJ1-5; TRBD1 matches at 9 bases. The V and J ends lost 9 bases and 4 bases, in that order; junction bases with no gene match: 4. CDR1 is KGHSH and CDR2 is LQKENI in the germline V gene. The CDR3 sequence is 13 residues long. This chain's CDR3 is CASSGQGNQPQHF. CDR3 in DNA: TGTGCCAGTTCGGGACAGGGTAATCAGCCCCAGCATTTT. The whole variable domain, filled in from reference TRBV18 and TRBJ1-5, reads NAGVMQNPRHLVRRRGQEARLRCSPMKGHSHVYWYRQLPEEGLKFMVYLQKENIIDESGMPKERFSAEFPKEGPSILRIQQVVRGDSAAYFCASSGQGNQPQHFGDGTRLSIL.

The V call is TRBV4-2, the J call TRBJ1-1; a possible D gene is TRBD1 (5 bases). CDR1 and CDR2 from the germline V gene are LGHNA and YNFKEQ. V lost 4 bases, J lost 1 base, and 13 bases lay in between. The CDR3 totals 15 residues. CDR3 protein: CASSPTPTGNTEAFF. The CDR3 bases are TGTGCCAGCAGCCCGACCCCCACAGGGAACACTGAAGCTTTCTTT.

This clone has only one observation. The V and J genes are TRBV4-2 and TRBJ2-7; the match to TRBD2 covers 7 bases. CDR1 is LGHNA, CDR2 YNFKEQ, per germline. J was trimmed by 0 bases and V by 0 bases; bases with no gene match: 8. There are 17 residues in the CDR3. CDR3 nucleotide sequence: TGTGCCAGCAGCCAAGATGGGGACTACGGGGACTCCTACGAGCAGTACTTC. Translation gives CASSQDGDYGDSYEQYF.

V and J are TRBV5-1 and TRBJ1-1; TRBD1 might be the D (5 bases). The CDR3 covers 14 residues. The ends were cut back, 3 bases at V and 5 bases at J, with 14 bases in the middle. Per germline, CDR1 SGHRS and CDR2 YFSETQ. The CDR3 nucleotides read TGCGCCAGCAGCTGGACATTCCTGGGGACTGAAGCTTTCTTT. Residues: CASSWTFLGTEAFF.

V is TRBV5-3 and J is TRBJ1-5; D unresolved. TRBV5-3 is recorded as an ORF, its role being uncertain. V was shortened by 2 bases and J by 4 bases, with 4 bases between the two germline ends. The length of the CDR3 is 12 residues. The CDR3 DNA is TGTGCCAGAAGCTTAATAAATCAGCCCCAGCATTTT. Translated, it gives CARSLINQPQHF.

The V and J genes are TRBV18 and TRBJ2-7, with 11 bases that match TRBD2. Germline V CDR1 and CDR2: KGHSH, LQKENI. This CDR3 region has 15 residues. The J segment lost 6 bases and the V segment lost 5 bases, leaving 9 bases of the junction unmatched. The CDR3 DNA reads TGTGCCAGCTCAACAGGACTAGCGGGTCTCGGCGAGCAGTACTTC. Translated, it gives CASSTGLAGLGEQYF. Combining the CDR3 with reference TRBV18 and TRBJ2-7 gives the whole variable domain NAGVMQNPRHLVRRRGQEARLRCSPMKGHSHVYWYRQLPEEGLKFMVYLQKENIIDESGMPKERFSAEFPKEGPSILRIQQVVRGDSAAYFCASSTGLAGLGEQYFGPGTRLTVT.

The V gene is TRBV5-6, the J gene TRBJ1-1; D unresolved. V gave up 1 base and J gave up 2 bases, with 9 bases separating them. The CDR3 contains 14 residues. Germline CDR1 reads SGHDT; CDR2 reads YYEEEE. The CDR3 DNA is TGTGCCAGCAGCTTGCTAGCGCGAAACACTGAAGCTTTCTTT. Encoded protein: CASSLLARNTEAFF.

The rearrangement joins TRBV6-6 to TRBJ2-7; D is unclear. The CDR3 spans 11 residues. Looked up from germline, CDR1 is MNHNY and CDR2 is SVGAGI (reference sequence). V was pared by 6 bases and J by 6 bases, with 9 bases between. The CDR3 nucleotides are TGTGCCAGCAGGGAGTTCGGCGAGCAGTACTTC. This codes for CASREFGEQYF.